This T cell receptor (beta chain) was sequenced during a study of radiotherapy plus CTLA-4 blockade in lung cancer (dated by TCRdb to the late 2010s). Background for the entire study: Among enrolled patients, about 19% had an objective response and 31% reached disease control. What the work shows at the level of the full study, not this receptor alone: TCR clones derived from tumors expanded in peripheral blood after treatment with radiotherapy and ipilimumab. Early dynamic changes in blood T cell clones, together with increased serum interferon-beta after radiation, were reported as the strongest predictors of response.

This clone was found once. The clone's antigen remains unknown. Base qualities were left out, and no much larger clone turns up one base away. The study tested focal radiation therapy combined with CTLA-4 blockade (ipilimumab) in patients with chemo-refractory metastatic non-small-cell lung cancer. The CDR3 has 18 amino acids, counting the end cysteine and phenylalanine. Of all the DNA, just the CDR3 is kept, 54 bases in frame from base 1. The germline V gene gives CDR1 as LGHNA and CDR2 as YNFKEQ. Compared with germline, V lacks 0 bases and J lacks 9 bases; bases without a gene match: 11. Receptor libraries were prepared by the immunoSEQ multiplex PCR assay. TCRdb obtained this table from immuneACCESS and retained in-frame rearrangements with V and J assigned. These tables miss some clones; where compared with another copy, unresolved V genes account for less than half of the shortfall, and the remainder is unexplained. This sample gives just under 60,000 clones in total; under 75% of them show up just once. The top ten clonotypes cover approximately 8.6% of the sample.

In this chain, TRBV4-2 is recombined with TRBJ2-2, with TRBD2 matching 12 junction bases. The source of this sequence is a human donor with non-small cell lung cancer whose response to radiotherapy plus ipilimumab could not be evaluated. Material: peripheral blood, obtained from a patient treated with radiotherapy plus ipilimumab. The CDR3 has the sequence CASSQEASGGVRNWELFF. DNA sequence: TGTGCCAGCAGCCAAGAGGCTAGCGGGGGGGTCAGGAATTGGGAGCTGTTTTTT.